Given below is one T cell receptor beta chain in context. This entry comes from a study of OX40 agonist ivuxolimab in advanced cancers. Germline CDR1 and CDR2: KGHSH and LQKENI. Between the trimmed V and J ends, which lost 4 bases and 0 bases, there was a span of 13 bases. The CDR3 extends over 16 amino acids. Profiling relied on immunoSEQ multiplex PCR, and the TCRdb table lists in-frame clones only, not all of them. The sample shows roughly 65,000 clones, around 87% of them seen only once. V is TRBV18 and J is TRBJ1-3; a possible D gene is TRBD1 (5 bases). This TCR was recovered from an adult with an advanced solid tumor such as melanoma, head and neck, liver or kidney cancer. Source: CD4+ or CD8+ T cells sorted from blood, taken in a trial of the OX40 agonist ivuxolimab. The DNA for the CDR3 is TGTGCCAGCTCACTTCGAGGGGTAGACTCTGGAAACACCATATATTTT. It is translated as CASSLRGVDSGNTIYF.